This T cell receptor (beta chain) was obtained from a study of early stage breast cancer tumors. About the study: Most of the 16 invasive tumors were ER+, PR+ and HER2-.

General observations from the study: Enriched TCRB sequences shared across patients were mostly commonly generated sequences.

Germline CDR1 reads MNHNY; CDR2 reads SVGAGI (reference sequence). The CDR3 has 16 residues. The V end was cut by 6 bases, the J end by 4 bases, with 19 bases between. Libraries were prepared by immunoSEQ multiplex PCR; TCRdb keeps only in-frame clonotypes and omits some of them. The profile covers more than 65,000 clones, with 75% to 90% appearing a single time and 4.7% taken by the ten largest. This clone was counted between two and nine times. What it binds is not known. This TCR derives from a person aged 40-50 years with breast cancer. The sample taken for sequencing was blood. The chain is built from TRBV6-6 and TRBJ1-3; weak D call: TRBD1 (6 bases). The CDR3 spells CASSPITGSGGNTIYF. As DNA, the CDR3 is TGTGCCAGCAGCCCAATTACAGGGTCAGGAGGAAACACCATATATTTT.